The rows below give T cell receptor beta chains drawn from one sample of a study of T cell changes during pregnancy in multiple sclerosis. Clones were sequenced by immunoSEQ multiplex PCR, and TCRdb holds only the in-frame ones, with some missing. The table records about 42,000 clones, around 93% of them present only once. This material consisted of CD4+ T cells from peripheral blood mononuclear cells, taken before pregnancy. The receptor set was obtained from a female donor with multiple sclerosis, enrolled in a pregnancy study. Each CDR3 is given with its conserved first and last residue. A D gene is named only where the DNA matches it firmly. Only some rows state a clone size, as once, few, many or a class for expanded clones.

>TRBV19|.|TRBJ2-2|once
CASKNRGGTGELFF
TGTGCCAGTAAAAACAGGGGGGGTACCGGGGAGCTGTTTTTT
>TRBV18|.|TRBJ2-2|.
CASSHQNTGELFF
TGTGCCAGCTCCCATCAGAACACCGGGGAGCTGTTTTTT
>TRBV18|TRBD1|TRBJ2-7|.
CASSPLKGATYEQYF
TGTGCCAGCTCACCCCTAAAGGGGGCGACCTACGAGCAGTACTTC
>TRBV14|.|TRBJ1-1|.
CASSQTRGFTEAFF
TGTGCCAGCAGCCAAACTCGAGGCTTCACTGAAGCTTTCTTT
>TRBV2|TRBD2|TRBJ2-1|.
CASRETSSPTNEQFF
TGTGCCAGCAGGGAGACTAGCTCCCCCACCAATGAGCAGTTCTTC
>TRBV4-1|TRBD2|TRBJ2-3|.
CASSQDPSGQDTQYF
TGCGCCAGCAGCCAAGATCCTAGCGGCCAAGATACGCAGTATTTT
>TRBV5-4|.|TRBJ2-3|.
CASSPSTDTQYF
TGTGCCAGCAGCCCTAGCACAGATACGCAGTATTTT
>TRBV18|.|TRBJ2-7|.
CASSQQNSYEQYF
TGTGCCAGCTCACAACAGAACTCCTACGAGCAGTACTTC
>TRBV27|TRBD1|TRBJ2-1|.
CASSFRGTGPNEQFF
TGTGCCAGCAGTTTCCGCGGGACAGGCCCCAATGAGCAGTTCTTC
>TRBV7-9|TRBD2|TRBJ2-7|.
CASSYGGGAGEQYF
TGTGCCAGCAGCTACGGCGGGGGGGCTGGCGAGCAGTACTTC
>TRBV2|.|TRBJ1-2|.
CASSEGGGWNYGYTF
TGTGCCAGCAGTGAGGGGGGAGGGTGGAACTATGGCTACACCTTC
>TRBV6-5|TRBD1|TRBJ1-1|.
CASSYSLGGLNTEAFF
TGTGCCAGCAGTTACTCGCTAGGGGGCTTAAACACTGAAGCTTTCTTT
>TRBV6-1|.|TRBJ2-5|.
CASRGAGASGETQYF
TGTGCCAGCAGAGGAGCAGGGGCTTCTGGAGAGACCCAGTACTTC
>TRBV19|.|TRBJ2-3|.
CATTGDEDTQYF
TGTGCCACCACGGGGGATGAAGATACGCAGTATTTT
>TRBV19|.|TRBJ1-5|.
CASSLLVGNRVNQPQHF
TGTGCCAGTAGCCTGCTTGTTGGGAACAGGGTCAATCAGCCCCAGCATTTT
>TRBV7-2|TRBD1|TRBJ2-1|.
CASSHYRGLNNEQFF
TGTGCCAGCAGCCACTACAGGGGGCTAAACAATGAGCAGTTCTTC
>TRBV6-1|.|TRBJ2-2|.
CASMGYSNTGELFF
TGTGCCAGTATGGGCTACTCGAACACCGGGGAGCTGTTTTTT
>TRBV7-8|.|TRBJ2-1|.
CASSRLRGHQSYNEQFF
TGTGCCAGCAGCCGCCTGAGAGGACATCAGAGTTACAATGAGCAGTTCTTC
>TRBV10-2|.|TRBJ1-4|.
CASGSRPGGNEKLFF
TGCGCCAGCGGATCGAGGCCCGGGGGTAATGAAAAACTGTTTTTT
>TRBV7-2|TRBD1|TRBJ2-7|.
CASSQGQHLRLQYF
TGTGCCAGCAGCCAGGGACAGCACCTACGACTGCAGTACTTC
>TRBV7-2|.|TRBJ1-4|.
CASSWGGVNEKLFF
TGTGCCAGCAGCTGGGGGGGGGTGAATGAAAAACTGTTTTTT
>TRBV19|TRBD1|TRBJ1-5|once
CASSKTRDRVNQPQHF
TGTGCCAGTAGTAAGACCCGGGACAGGGTGAATCAGCCCCAGCATTTT
>TRBV6-1|.|TRBJ1-2|.
CASRVAGTYGYTF
TGTGCCAGCAGAGTGGCCGGGACATATGGCTACACCTTC
>TRBV6-5|.|TRBJ2-7|.
CASSSPSRVSYEQYF
TGTGCCAGCAGTTCCCCTAGCCGGGTGTCCTACGAGCAGTACTTC
>TRBV11-2|.|TRBJ1-2|.
CASSHAFRTVGPNYGYTF
TGTGCCAGCAGCCACGCCTTTAGGACAGTAGGACCTAACTATGGCTACACCTTC
>TRBV5-4|TRBD2|TRBJ2-5|.
CASSLRLAGGQETQYF
TGTGCCAGCAGCTTGCGTCTAGCGGGAGGGCAAGAGACCCAGTACTTC
>TRBV9|TRBD2|TRBJ2-6|.
CASSDSSGGAWGANVLTF
TGTGCCAGCAGCGACTCTAGCGGGGGGGCCTGGGGGGCCAACGTCCTGACTTTC
>TRBV5-8|TRBD1|TRBJ1-5|once
CASSSRPTGRYQPQHF
TGTGCCAGCAGCTCCAGACCGACAGGGCGATATCAGCCCCAGCATTTT
>TRBV7-9|TRBD1|TRBJ1-4|.
CASSSDREAKKLFF
TGTGCCAGCAGCTCAGACAGGGAGGCGAAAAAACTGTTTTTT
>TRBV19|TRBD1|TRBJ1-1|few
CASKDRGGGFEAFF
TGTGCCAGTAAGGACAGGGGAGGGGGGTTTGAAGCTTTCTTT
>TRBV2|.|TRBJ2-1|.
CASSGRAGGSYNEQFF
TGTGCCAGCAGTGGGAGGGCAGGGGGCTCCTACAATGAGCAGTTCTTC
>TRBV6-6|TRBD1|TRBJ2-5|.
CASSRGQGQETQYF
TGTGCCAGCAGTCGTGGACAGGGCCAAGAGACCCAGTACTTC
>TRBV10-3|.|TRBJ2-7|.
CAISDWQTGEQYF
TGTGCCATCAGTGACTGGCAGACGGGCGAGCAGTACTTC
>TRBV5-4|.|TRBJ2-7|.
CASSPKGREQYF
TGTGCCAGCTCCCCTAAAGGGAGGGAGCAGTACTTC
>TRBV6-5|TRBD1|TRBJ1-1|.
CASRDRGYTEAFF
TGTGCCAGCAGGGACAGGGGATACACTGAAGCTTTCTTT
>TRBV9|TRBD2|TRBJ2-1|.
CASSVVASGGGRSYNEQFF
TGTGCCAGCAGCGTAGTGGCTAGCGGGGGGGGTAGGTCCTACAATGAGCAGTTCTTC
>TRBV7-2|TRBD2|TRBJ2-7|.
CASSLGLAGVNEQYF
TGTGCCAGCAGCTTAGGGCTAGCGGGGGTGAACGAGCAGTACTTC
>TRBV2|.|TRBJ1-2|.
CASSEDRGSNYGYTF
TGTGCCAGCAGTGAAGATAGGGGATCTAACTATGGCTACACCTTC
>TRBV5-6|.|TRBJ1-4|once
CASSWGGATNEKLFF
TGTGCCAGCAGCTGGGGGGGTGCAACTAATGAAAAACTGTTTTTT
>TRBV2|TRBD1|TRBJ1-1|.
CASSPGTGNTEAFF
TGTGCCAGCAGCCCCGGGACAGGTAACACTGAAGCTTTCTTT
>TRBV10-3|.|TRBJ2-5|.
CAIRTRGGEQETQYF
TGTGCCATCAGGACCCGAGGGGGGGAACAAGAGACCCAGTACTTC
>TRBV5-6|TRBD1|TRBJ2-5|.
CASSSYRGLETQYF
TGTGCCAGCAGCAGCTACAGGGGGTTGGAGACCCAGTACTTC
>TRBV2|.|TRBJ2-7|.
CASSGLAYEQYF
TGTGCCAGCAGTGGACTAGCCTACGAGCAGTACTTC
>TRBV7-2|TRBD2|TRBJ2-1|.
CASSFQTSGAYNEQFF
TGTGCCAGCAGCTTTCAAACTAGCGGGGCGTACAATGAGCAGTTCTTC
>TRBV6-6|.|TRBJ2-5|.
CASNGQGQETQYF
TGTGCCAGCAACGGCCAGGGGCAAGAGACCCAGTACTTC
>TRBV6-1|.|TRBJ2-7|.
CASSPPTDTYEQYF
TGTGCCAGCAGTCCCCCGACAGACACCTACGAGCAGTACTTC